This T cell receptor beta chain is from a study of CXCR3-negative and CXCR3-positive naive CD8 T cells. Germline V lookup: CDR1 SGHRS, CDR2 YFSETQ. The CDR3 consists of 13 residues. The authors made the TRB cDNA libraries by 5' RACE using UMI labels. TCRdb re-called the 5' RACE reads and shows each CDR3 protein once, DNA omitted. This sample lists tens of thousands of distinct CDR3 sequences; its ten largest clones have 4% to 5.5%. Study findings and constraints: Diversity in memory CD8+ cells fell much lower than the comparably high levels seen in both naive subsets. In CXCR3-positive naive cells, the TRB CDR3s were more hydrophobic than in CXCR3-negative naive cells.

Approximately 270,000 cells per CD8+ T cell subset were flow-sorted in triplicate. For this clonotype: Its antigen is undetermined.

The sequenced material came from naive CXCR3+ CD8+ T cells from blood. Subset: CD45RO-CCR7+CD27+CD95- naive CD8+ T cells expressing CXCR3 (TNR3+). This receptor was identified in a human donor in good health. Some clones in this sample may be carry-over from other donors' samples. The V gene is TRBV5-1, the J gene TRBJ2-7; TCRdb picks TRBD1, but there is no DNA to check that call. The CDR3 region is CASSLTGVHEQYF.